The T cell receptor (beta chain) under discussion was sequenced for a study of chemoradiotherapy in HPV16-positive cancers. Whole-study context: Two HPV16-positive patients' cells yielded candidate HPV-specific clones and common motifs. Notes on the study in general: HPV-responsive T-cell expansion during chemoradiotherapy was linked to improved recurrence-free survival in HPV16-positive patients.

Remarks on this clone: Its antigen is still unknown.

Over chemoradiotherapy, repertoires were sampled more than once. Produced via immunoSEQ multiplex PCR; TCRdb's table is partial and in-frame only. The sample holds 9,500 to 15,000 clones, approximately 88% seen once. This receptor was taken from a human donor with HPV-associated anogenital cancer. This sample comprised blood, obtained from a patient who underwent chemoradiotherapy.

The CDR3 protein is CASSKGQGLYEQYF. CDR3 coding DNA: TGTGCCAGCAGCAAGGGACAGGGATTGTACGAGCAGTACTTC. The chain is built from TRBV5-6 and TRBJ2-7; 9 bases agree with TRBD1. The CDR3 has 14 amino acids. CDR1 and CDR2 from the germline V gene are SGHDT and YYEEEE. V lost 4 bases to trimming and J lost 4 bases; unmatched junction nucleotides: 6.